The following is a T cell receptor (beta chain) sequence with its context. This entry comes from a study of cytomegalovirus exposure and HLA in healthy donors. Study overall: The study placed around 80% of its approximately 360 genotyped donors in the Caucasian-associated ancestry cluster.

The CDR3 loop spans 19 amino acids. Trimming took 3 bases from V and 2 from J; bases not matched to a gene: 16. Per the germline V gene, CDR1 is SNHLY and CDR2 is FYNNEI. Researchers ran the PCR with 60 Vbeta and 13 Jbeta primers. Data came from immunoSEQ multiplex PCR; TCRdb stores just in-frame clones and leaves some out. The sample has 90,000 or so clones; 65% to 90% are singletons. The specimen was PBMCs. The origin of this receptor is a man aged 25-45 years in good health and CMV-seropositive. The J gene is TRBJ2-3, the V gene TRBV2; TRBD2 matches 8 bases. The CDR3 is CASSDFRFLAGTNTDTQYF. The CDR3 DNA reads TGTGCCAGCAGTGATTTCAGGTTCCTAGCGGGTACGAACACAGATACGCAGTATTTT.